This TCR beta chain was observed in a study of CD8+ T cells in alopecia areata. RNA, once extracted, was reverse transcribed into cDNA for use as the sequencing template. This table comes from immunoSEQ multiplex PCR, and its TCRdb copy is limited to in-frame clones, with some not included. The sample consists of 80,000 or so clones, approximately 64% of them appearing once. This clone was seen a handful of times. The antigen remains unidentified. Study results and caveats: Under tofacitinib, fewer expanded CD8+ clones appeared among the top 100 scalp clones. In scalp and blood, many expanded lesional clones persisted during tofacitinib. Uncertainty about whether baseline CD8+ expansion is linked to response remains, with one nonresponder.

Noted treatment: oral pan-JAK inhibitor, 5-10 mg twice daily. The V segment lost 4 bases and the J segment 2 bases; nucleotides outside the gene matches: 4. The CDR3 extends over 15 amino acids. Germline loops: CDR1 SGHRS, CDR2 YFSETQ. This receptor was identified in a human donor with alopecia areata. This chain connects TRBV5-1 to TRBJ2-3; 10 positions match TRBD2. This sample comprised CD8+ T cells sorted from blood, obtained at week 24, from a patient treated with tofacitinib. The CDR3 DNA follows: TGCGCCAGCAGCATACTAGCGGGGACCACAGATACGCAGTATTTT. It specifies CASSILAGTTDTQYF.